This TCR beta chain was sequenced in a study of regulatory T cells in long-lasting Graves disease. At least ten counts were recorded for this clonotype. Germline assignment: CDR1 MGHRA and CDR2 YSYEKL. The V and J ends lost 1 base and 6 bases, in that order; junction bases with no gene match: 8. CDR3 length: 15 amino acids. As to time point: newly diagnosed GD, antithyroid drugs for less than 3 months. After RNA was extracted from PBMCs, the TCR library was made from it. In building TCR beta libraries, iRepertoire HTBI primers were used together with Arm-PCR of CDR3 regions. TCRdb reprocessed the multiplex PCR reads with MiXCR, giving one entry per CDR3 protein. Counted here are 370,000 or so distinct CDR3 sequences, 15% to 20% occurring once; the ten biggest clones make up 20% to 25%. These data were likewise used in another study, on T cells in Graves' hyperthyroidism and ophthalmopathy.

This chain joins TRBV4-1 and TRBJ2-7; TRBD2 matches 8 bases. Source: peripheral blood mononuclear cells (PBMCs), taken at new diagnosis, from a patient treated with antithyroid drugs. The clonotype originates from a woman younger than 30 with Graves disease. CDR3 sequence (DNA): TGCGCCAGCAGCCAAGTATCGGCGGGAGGTTTCGAGCAGTACTTC. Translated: CASSQVSAGGFEQYF.